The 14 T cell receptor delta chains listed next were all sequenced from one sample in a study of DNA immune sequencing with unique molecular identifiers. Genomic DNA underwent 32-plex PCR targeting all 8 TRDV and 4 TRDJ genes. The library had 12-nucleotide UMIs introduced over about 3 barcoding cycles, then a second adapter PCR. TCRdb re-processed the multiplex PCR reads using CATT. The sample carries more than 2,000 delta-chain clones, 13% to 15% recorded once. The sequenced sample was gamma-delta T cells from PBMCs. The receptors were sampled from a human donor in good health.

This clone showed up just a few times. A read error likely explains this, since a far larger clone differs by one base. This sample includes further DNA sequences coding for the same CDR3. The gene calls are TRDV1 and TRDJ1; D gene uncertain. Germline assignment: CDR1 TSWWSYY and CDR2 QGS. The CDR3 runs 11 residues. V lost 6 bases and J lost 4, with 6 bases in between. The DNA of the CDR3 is TGTGCTCTTGGAGGGTTCGATAAACTCATCTTT. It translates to CALGGFDKLIF.

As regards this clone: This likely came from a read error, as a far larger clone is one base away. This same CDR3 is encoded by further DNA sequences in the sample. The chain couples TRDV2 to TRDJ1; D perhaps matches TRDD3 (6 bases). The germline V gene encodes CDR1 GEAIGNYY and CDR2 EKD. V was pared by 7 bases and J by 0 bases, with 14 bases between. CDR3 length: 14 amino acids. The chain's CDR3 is CACDPLGDTDKLIF. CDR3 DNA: TGTGCCTGCGACCCTTTGGGGGACACCGATAAACTCATCTTT.

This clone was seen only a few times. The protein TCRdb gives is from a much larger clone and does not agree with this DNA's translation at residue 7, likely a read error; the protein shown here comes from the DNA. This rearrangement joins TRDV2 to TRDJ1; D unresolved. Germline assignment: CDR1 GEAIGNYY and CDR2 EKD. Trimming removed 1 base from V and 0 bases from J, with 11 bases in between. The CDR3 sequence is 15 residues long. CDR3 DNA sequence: TGTGCCTGTGACACGGTGACAGTTAACACCGATAAACTCATCTTT. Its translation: CACDTVTVNTDKLIF.

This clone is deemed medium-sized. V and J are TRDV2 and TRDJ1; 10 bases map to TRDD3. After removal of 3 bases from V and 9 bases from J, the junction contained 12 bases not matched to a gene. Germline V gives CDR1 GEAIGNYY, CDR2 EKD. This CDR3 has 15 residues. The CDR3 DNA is TGTGCCTGTGACTCCCTTCTGGGGGATAATCAGGAACTCATCTTT. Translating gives CACDSLLGDNQELIF.

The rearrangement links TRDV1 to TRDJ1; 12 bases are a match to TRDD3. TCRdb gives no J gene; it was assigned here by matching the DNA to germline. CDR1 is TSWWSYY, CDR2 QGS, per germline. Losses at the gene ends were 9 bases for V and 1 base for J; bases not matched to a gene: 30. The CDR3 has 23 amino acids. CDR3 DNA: TGTGCTCTCTTCCTACGACGGGGATTTGCTGGGGGATACGGGGGTGTACCCACCGATAAACTCATCTTT. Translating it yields CALFLRRGFAGGYGGVPTDKLIF.

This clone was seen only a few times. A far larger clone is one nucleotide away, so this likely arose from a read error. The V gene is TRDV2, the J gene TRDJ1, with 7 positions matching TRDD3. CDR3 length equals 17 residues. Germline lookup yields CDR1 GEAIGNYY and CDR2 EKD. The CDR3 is CARDPLGRDTYTDKLIF. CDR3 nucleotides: TGTGCCCGTGACCCGCTAGGGAGGGATACTTACACCGATAAACTCATCTTT.

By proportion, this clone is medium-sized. CDR3 nucleotides: TGTGCCTGTGACACCGTGAGGGGGATAAGTACGGTATGGGACACCCGACAGATGTTTTTC. Its protein is CACDTVRGISTVWDTRQMFF. The chain has TRDV2 and TRDJ3, with 8 bases lining up with TRDD3. The CDR3 covers 20 residues. V lost 0 bases, J lost 4 bases, and 13 bases stayed unmatched. From germline, CDR1 is GEAIGNYY and CDR2 EKD.

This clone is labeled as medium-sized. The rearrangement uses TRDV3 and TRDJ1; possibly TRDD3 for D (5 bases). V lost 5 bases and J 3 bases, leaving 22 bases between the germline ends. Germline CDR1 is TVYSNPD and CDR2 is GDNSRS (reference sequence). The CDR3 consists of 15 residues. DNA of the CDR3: TGTGCCGCTCTTTCGGGGACCTCATATGCCGATAAACTCATCTTT. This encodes CAALSGTSYADKLIF.

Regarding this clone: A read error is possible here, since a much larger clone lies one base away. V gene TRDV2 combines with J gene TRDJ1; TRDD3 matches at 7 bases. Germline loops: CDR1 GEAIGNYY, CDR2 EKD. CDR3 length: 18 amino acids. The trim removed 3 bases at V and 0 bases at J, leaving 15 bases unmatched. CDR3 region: CACDPVGAGDKNTDKLIF. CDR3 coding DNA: TGTGCCTGTGACCCCGTGGGTGCTGGGGATAAGAACACCGATAAACTCATCTTT.

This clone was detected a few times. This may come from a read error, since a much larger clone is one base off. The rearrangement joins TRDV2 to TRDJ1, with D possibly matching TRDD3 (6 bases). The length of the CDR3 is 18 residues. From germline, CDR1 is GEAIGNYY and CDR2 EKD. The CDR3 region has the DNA TGTGCCTGTGACAGTCTAAACATGGGGGCTACGGTTTCCGATAAATTCATCTTT. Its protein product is CACDSLNMGATVSDKFIF.

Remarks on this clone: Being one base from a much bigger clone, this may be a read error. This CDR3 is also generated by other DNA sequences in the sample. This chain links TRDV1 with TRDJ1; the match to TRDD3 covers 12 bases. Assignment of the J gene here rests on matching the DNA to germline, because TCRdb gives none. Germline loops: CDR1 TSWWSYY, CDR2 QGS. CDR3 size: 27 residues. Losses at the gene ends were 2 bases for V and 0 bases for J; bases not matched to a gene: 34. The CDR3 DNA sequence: TGTGCTCTTGGGGAATCTTCCGCAGACTCTTACTGGGGGATACTTGGGAACCATGCGTGGTACACCGATAAACTCATCTTT. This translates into CALGESSADSYWGILGNHAWYTDKLIF.

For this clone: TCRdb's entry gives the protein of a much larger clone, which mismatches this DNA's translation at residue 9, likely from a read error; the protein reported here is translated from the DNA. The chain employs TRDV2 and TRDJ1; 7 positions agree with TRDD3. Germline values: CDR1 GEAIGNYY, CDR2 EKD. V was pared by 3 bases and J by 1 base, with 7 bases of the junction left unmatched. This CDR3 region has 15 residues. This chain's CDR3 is CACDLLGTSTDKLIF. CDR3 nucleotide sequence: TGTGCCTGTGACCTACTGGGGACGAGCACCGATAAACTCATCTTT.

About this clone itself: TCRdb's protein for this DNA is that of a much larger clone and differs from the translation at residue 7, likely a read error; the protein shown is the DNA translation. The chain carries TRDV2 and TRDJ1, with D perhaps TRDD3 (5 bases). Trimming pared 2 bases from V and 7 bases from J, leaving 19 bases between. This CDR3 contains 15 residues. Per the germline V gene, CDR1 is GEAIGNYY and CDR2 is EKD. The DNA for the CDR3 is TGTGCCTGTGACAAACTGAGGGAACCCGGGGGTAAACTCATCTTT. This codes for CACDKLREPGGKLIF.

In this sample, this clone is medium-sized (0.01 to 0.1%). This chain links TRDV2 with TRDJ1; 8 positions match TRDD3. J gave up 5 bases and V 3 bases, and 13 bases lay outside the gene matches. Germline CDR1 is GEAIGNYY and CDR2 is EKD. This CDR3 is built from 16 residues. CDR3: CACDSRGIRVSDKLIF. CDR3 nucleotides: TGTGCCTGTGACTCCCGAGGGATACGGGTCTCTGATAAACTCATCTTT.